A single sample gave rise to the 18 T cell receptor beta chains below, sequenced in a study of blood T cells in healthy people across ages. A second PCR of 7 to 11 cycles used a sample-barcoded 5' primer and a J-beta primer mix. TCRdb recomputed calls from the 5' RACE reads with MiXCR, one row per CDR3 protein. In the table there are 700,000 to 950,000 distinct CDR3 sequences, 58% of which are singletons. Sequenced sample: blood. These receptors came from a man younger than 45 in good health.

This clonotype was detected a few times. CDR3 in amino acids: CASSSPRQGGNEQYF. The CDR3 bases are TGTGCCAGCAGCTCACCGAGACAGGGAGGGAACGAGCAGTACTTC. The chain has TRBV7-9 and TRBJ2-5; D is perhaps TRBD1 or TRBD2 (7 bases each). Matching the DNA end better, TRBJ2-7 makes the J call doubtful. The germline CDR1 and CDR2 sequences are SEHNR and FQNEAQ (reference sequence). The CDR3 is 15 amino acids.

V gene TRBV20-1 combines with J gene TRBJ2-7; maybe TRBD1 (5 bases). This CDR3 is 13 amino acids long. V lost 2 bases and J lost 6, with 14 bases in between. CDR1 and CDR2 from the germline V gene are DFQATT and SNEGSKA (reference sequence). CDR3 coding DNA: TGCAGTGCTAGACCCAGGGCGGTAGGCGAGCAGTACTTC. Its translation: CSARPRAVGEQYF.

The chain employs TRBV7-2 and TRBJ2-6, with 8 bases identical to TRBD2. In germline, CDR1 is SGHTA, CDR2 FQGNSA. The ends lost 1 base at V and 0 bases at J; junction bases unmatched: 8. This CDR3 is 19 amino acids long. This chain's CDR3 is CASSLGSAGARSGANVLTF. The CDR3 DNA is TGTGCCAGCAGCTTAGGGTCAGCGGGAGCTCGCTCTGGGGCCAACGTCCTGACTTTC.

The J gene is TRBJ2-1, the V gene TRBV7-3, with unresolved D. V was shortened by 5 bases and J by 0 bases, with 14 bases between the two germline ends. The CDR3 spans 16 residues. Germline V gene data show CDR1 as SGHTA and CDR2 as FQGTGA. As DNA, the CDR3 is TGTGCCAGCAGCCCAAGGGCAGGAGACTCCTACAATGAGCAGTTCTTC. It translates to CASSPRAGDSYNEQFF.

The chain uses TRBV7-2 and TRBJ2-3, with 7 positions matching TRBD1. Germline CDR1 reads SGHTA; CDR2 reads FQGNSA. V trimming: 4 bases; J trimming: 2 bases; junction bases outside the gene matches: 3. CDR3 length equals 14 residues. CDR3 amino acids: CASSSGQTTDTQYF. CDR3 DNA sequence: TGTGCCAGCAGCTCGGGACAGACCACAGATACGCAGTATTTT.

This clonotype was seen only a few times. The CDR3 region is CSARDLGDRGIYEQYF. In DNA, the CDR3 is TGCAGTGCTAGAGATTTAGGGGACAGGGGAATTTACGAGCAGTACTTC. The chain couples TRBV20-1 to TRBJ2-7; TRBD1 matches at 10 bases. The CDR3 consists of 16 residues. V lost 0 bases to trimming and J lost 4 bases; unmatched junction nucleotides: 9. In germline, CDR1 is DFQATT, CDR2 SNEGSKA (reference sequence).

The rearrangement uses TRBV10-3 and TRBJ2-3, with a tentative D call TRBD1 (5 bases). V was clipped by 6 bases and J by 2 bases, with 9 bases between them. The CDR3 is 13 amino acids. In germline, CDR1 is ENHRY, CDR2 SYGVKD. The CDR3 sequence: CAIRTENTDTQYF. The CDR3 nucleotides are TGTGCCATCAGGACAGAAAACACAGATACGCAGTATTTT.

This clonotype was detected a few times. A junction boundary mismatches the germline segment, possibly from a read error. The V gene is TRBV7-7, the J gene TRBJ2-5, with 16 bases matching TRBD2. The CDR3 has 18 amino acids. Germline lookup yields CDR1 SSHAT and CDR2 FNYEAQ (reference sequence). The CDR3 loop reads CASSKGLAGGSRGETQYF. CDR3 nucleotides: TGTGCTAGCAGCAAGGGACTAGCGGGAGGGTCTCGGGGAGAGACCCAGTACTTC. The whole variable domain, filled in from reference TRBV7-7 and TRBJ2-5, reads GAGVSQSPRYKVTKRGQDVTLRCDPISSHATLYWYQQALGQGPEFLTYFNYEAQPDKSGLPSDRFSAERPEGSISTLTIQRTEQRDSAMYRCASSKGLAGGSRGETQYFGPGTRLLVL.

This clonotype appeared once. This chain connects TRBV7-9 to TRBJ1-1; TRBD1 matches 7 bases. The V and J ends lost 3 bases and 1 base, in that order; junction bases with no gene match: 5. From germline, CDR1 is SEHNR and CDR2 FQNEAQ (reference sequence). The CDR3 contains 15 residues. CDR3 sequence: CASSLLTGWNTEAFF. In DNA form, the CDR3 reads TGTGCCAGCAGCTTGTTGACAGGGTGGAACACTGAAGCTTTCTTT.

This clonotype was detected a few times. The rearrangement uses TRBV9 and TRBJ2-7, with 8 bases identical to TRBD1. V lost 0 bases to trimming and J lost 3 bases; unmatched junction nucleotides: 2. The CDR3 loop spans 14 amino acids. The germline V gene has CDR1 SGDLS and CDR2 YYNGEE. CDR3 region: CASSVGQGIYEQYF. The CDR3 coding sequence is TGTGCCAGCAGCGTAGGACAGGGGATCTACGAGCAGTACTTC.

The CDR3 protein is CASSETGGASNSPLHF. As DNA, the CDR3 is TGTGCCAGCAGTGAAACCGGGGGCGCTTCTAATTCACCCCTCCACTTT. The J gene is TRBJ1-6, the V gene TRBV2; TRBD1 is a possible D gene (6 bases). Per the germline V gene, CDR1 is SNHLY and CDR2 is FYNNEI. V was trimmed by 2 bases and J by 6 bases, leaving 14 bases between them. This CDR3 contains 16 residues.

In this sample, this clonotype turned up many times. V usage is TRBV7-2 and J usage is TRBJ2-2; D is unclear. CDR3 size: 12 residues. CDR1 is SGHTA and CDR2 is FQGNSA in the germline V gene. The V end lost 4 bases, the J end lost 5 bases, and 5 bases lay between the germline ends. CDR3 DNA: TGTGCCAGCAGCTGGGCGACCGGGGAGCTGTTTTTT. As protein: CASSWATGELFF. Looking up the rest from reference TRBV7-2 and TRBJ2-2 gives the full variable domain: GAGVSQSPSNKVTEKGKDVELRCDPISGHTALYWYRQSLGQGLEFLIYFQGNSAPDKSGLPSDRFSAERTGGSVSTLTIQRTQQEDSAVYLCASSWATGELFFGEGSRLTVL.

V and J are TRBV29-1 and TRBJ2-5; 15 bases match TRBD2. In germline, CDR1 is SQVTM, CDR2 ANQGSEA. The V segment lost 2 bases and the J segment 11 bases; nucleotides outside the gene matches: 12. The CDR3 covers 16 residues. The CDR3 coding sequence is TGCAGCGTTGAACGTTCGACGGGACTAGCGGGAGGTGAGCAGTACTTC. Residues: CSVERSTGLAGGEQYF.

This clonotype has just a few counts. This chain joins TRBV27 and TRBJ2-1; D unclear. Per the germline V gene, CDR1 is MNHEY and CDR2 is SMNVEV (reference sequence). The CDR3 consists of 14 residues. Trimming removed 3 bases from V and 4 bases from J, with 10 bases in between. Written as DNA, the CDR3 is TGTGCCAGCAGTTTTGCGGATTCGTACAATGAGCAGTTCTTC. Translated: CASSFADSYNEQFF.

The chain has TRBV4-1 and TRBJ2-5, with D unclear. Germline CDR1 MGHRA, CDR2 YSYEKL. This CDR3 comprises 15 residues. Trimming shortened V by 1 base and J by 11 bases, and 20 bases separated the two germline ends. This CDR3 reads CASSQGLESRNEQYF. DNA for the CDR3: TGCGCCAGCAGCCAAGGTCTTGAGTCTCGAAATGAGCAGTACTTC.

This clonotype turned up a few times. The J gene is TRBJ2-5, the V gene TRBV7-2, with 9 bases identical to TRBD2. Trimming at V came to 2 bases and at J to 2 bases, leaving 6 bases not matched to a gene. CDR3 size: 16 residues. CDR1 SGHTA and CDR2 FQGNSA come from the germline V gene. The CDR3 region is CASSLLQAGGQETQYF. DNA of the CDR3: TGTGCCAGCAGCTTATTGCAAGCGGGAGGACAAGAGACCCAGTACTTC. Using reference TRBV7-2 and TRBJ2-5 for the parts outside the CDR3, the full variable domain is GAGVSQSPSNKVTEKGKDVELRCDPISGHTALYWYRQSLGQGLEFLIYFQGNSAPDKSGLPSDRFSAERTGGSVSTLTIQRTQQEDSAVYLCASSLLQAGGQETQYFGPGTRLLVL.

The chain recombines TRBV20-1 with TRBJ2-1, with unresolved D. The germline V gene encodes CDR1 DFQATT and CDR2 SNEGSKA (reference sequence). The V gene lost 5 bases and the J gene lost 5 bases, with 4 bases spanning the gap. The CDR3 has 10 amino acids. CDR3: CSAHNNEQFF. CDR3 nucleotide sequence: TGCAGTGCTCACAACAATGAGCAGTTCTTC.

The DNA of the CDR3 is TGTGCCAGCAGCGTCAGACAGGGGTCTACCGATCAGCCCCAGCATTTT. Translation: CASSVRQGSTDQPQHF. The V and J genes are TRBV27 and TRBJ1-5, with 8 bases that match TRBD1. Germline V gene sequence: CDR1 MNHEY, CDR2 SMNVEV (reference sequence). The V gene end was trimmed by 6 bases and the J gene end by 5 bases; junction bases not matched to a gene: 12. This CDR3 has 16 amino acids.